This T cell receptor (beta chain) appears in the sequencing data of a study of human T cells and chemical hapten exposure. Overall study findings and caveats: With alopecia, donors may have immune responses unlike healthy people's. Sensitizing with DPC caused no change in TCRs above 1 in 1000 frequency. Expanded TCRs created a significantly greater count of big CDR3 similarity clusters than controls did.

Each CDR3 protein is one row after TCRdb ran MiXCR on the RACE reads. The sample records about 84,000 distinct CDR3 sequences, about 10% being singletons. This clonotype appeared many times. The antigen is unknown. From germline, CDR1 is SGHTA and CDR2 FQGNSA. The CDR3 sequence is 16 residues long. V lost 3 bases, J lost 4 bases, and 9 bases stayed unmatched. Time point here: patch test 3, about 24 weeks after DPC sensitization. The treatment was: therapeutic diphenylcyclopropenone sensitization with weekly scalp DPC. The TCR originated in a woman in her forties or fifties with alopecia areata. Some clones in this sample may be carry-over from other donors' samples. The chain employs TRBV7-2 and TRBJ2-3; 8 nucleotides agree with TRBD2. The specimen comprised whole blood, sampled in connection with sensitization to the hapten diphenylcyclopropenone (DPC). The CDR3 spells CASSFLSGITADTQYF. Written as DNA, the CDR3 is TGTGCCAGCAGCTTCCTTAGCGGGATAACAGCAGATACGCAGTATTTT.